This T cell receptor beta chain was sequenced for a study of T cell responses to AZD1222 COVID-19 vaccine. In germline, CDR1 is KGHSH, CDR2 LQKENI. V trimming: 1 base; J trimming: 4 bases; junction bases outside the gene matches: 5. The CDR3 covers 15 residues. Measured with immunoSEQ multiplex PCR; TCRdb has only the in-frame clones, and not every one. The table lists 83,000 or so clones, about nine tenths of them singletons. Second doses were pooled across both intervals (about 4 or about 12 weeks). Study conclusions and caveats: The CD4 TCRs associated with vaccination extended across spike and predominated at 160-218 and 743-854.

Remarks on this clone: What it binds is not known.

This receptor was taken from an adult who received the AZD1222 COVID-19 vaccine. This material consisted of peripheral blood, taken 28 days after the second AZD1222 dose. This sequence joins TRBV18 and TRBJ2-3, with TRBD2 identical over 7 bases. The CDR3 nucleotides are TGTGCCAGCTCACCACGGGCGGGAGTGGCAGATACGCAGTATTTT. Translating gives CASSPRAGVADTQYF.